Reported below is one T cell receptor beta chain. V dropped 2 bases and J dropped 4 bases, with 14 bases sitting between them. This CDR3 comprises 15 residues. Germline lookup yields CDR1 KGHSH and CDR2 LQKENI. Cohorts were determined from participant-reported clinical history. Recovered participants had two consecutive negative NP/OP PCR tests, healthcare professional clearance, or symptom resolution. In the source study's methods: Amplified reference gene primers provided the basis for estimating nucleated cell counts. TCRdb keeps only in-frame clones here, not all; method: immunoSEQ multiplex PCR. The DNA gave D and trimming, while V, J and clone size come from that table. The sample includes almost 250,000 clones, around 89% seen only once; the top ten take 4.1%. The data are from a study of blood T cell repertoires in COVID-19. Looking at the study overall: Acute and convalescent COVID-19 samples came from the United States, Italy and Spain.

This clonotype was sampled from a woman aged 30 to 39 who had recovered from COVID-19. The material sequenced was PBMCs or T cells enriched from blood (not recorded which). The chain employs TRBV18 and TRBJ1-1, with D tentatively TRBD1 (5 bases). CDR3 coding DNA: TGTGCCAGCTCACCAATCCAGGGCTCGTCCACTGAAGCTTTCTTT. Protein sequence: CASSPIQGSSTEAFF.